This T cell receptor beta chain was captured in a study of Ad26.COV2.S vaccination and SARS-CoV-2 variants. Study at large: Of the COV1001 trial arms, the Ad26.COV2.S arm included the donor. Intramuscular Ad26.COV2.S doses were given once or twice, 56 days apart. The study's findings and limits: With respect to non-spike TCR breadth, vaccine and placebo recipients were similar.

TCRdb keeps only in-frame clones here, not all; method: immunoSEQ multiplex PCR. The sample lists 250,000 to 300,000 clones; more than 70% were seen once. The CDR3 totals 14 residues. V lost 1 base and J 2 bases, leaving 6 bases between the germline ends. The germline gives CDR1 SGHRS, CDR2 YFSETQ. On this clone itself: Its antigen remains unidentified.

As for treatment: roughly 19 received Ad26.COV2.S at low or high dose, single or two shots; 5 received placebo; per-sample allocation not given. Samples analyzed were those drawn on day 63 after the first vaccine or placebo injection. Wuhan-strain SARS-CoV-2 spike was expressed by the Ad26 vector that made up the vaccine. The rearrangement links TRBV5-1 to TRBJ2-2, with D hard to call. The TCR was taken from a person between 18 and 65 years old who received the Ad26.COV2.S COVID-19 vaccine or a placebo. Sequencing used peripheral blood, obtained in a trial of Ad26.COV2.S vaccine versus placebo. Written as DNA, the CDR3 is TGCGCCAGCAGCTTGAAGGTTAACACCGGGGAGCTGTTTTTT. Translating it yields CASSLKVNTGELFF. The full variable domain, rest sourced from reference TRBV5-1 and TRBJ2-2, is KAGVTQTPRYLIKTRGQQVTLSCSPISGHRSVSWYQQTPGQGLQFLFEYFSETQRNKGNFPGRFSGRQFSNSRSEMNVSTLELGDSALYLCASSLKVNTGELFFGEGSRLTVL.